The 27 T cell receptor beta chains in this list originate from one sample, sequenced in a study of neurological immune-mediated disorders. MiXCR, run by TCRdb on the 5' RACE reads, gives a single entry per CDR3 protein. This sample has approximately 77,000 distinct CDR3 sequences, with roughly 9% found just once. The sequenced sample consisted of PBMCs. The receptors originated from a middle-aged man in good health.

This clonotype was seen at least ten times. The rearrangement joins TRBV7-3 to TRBJ1-1, with D uncertain. The V gene lost 1 base and the J gene lost 5 bases, with 8 bases spanning the gap. Germline assignment: CDR1 SGHTA and CDR2 FQGTGA. The CDR3 runs to 13 residues. The CDR3 DNA reads TGTGCCAGCAGCTTAATCCGGGTGACTGAAGCTTTCTTT. It codes for CASSLIRVTEAFF. The full variable domain, with the rest looked up from reference TRBV7-3 and TRBJ1-1, is GAGVSQTPSNKVTEKGKYVELRCDPISGHTALYWYRQSLGQGPEFLIYFQGTGAADDSGLPNDRFFAVRPEGSVSTLKIQRTERGDSAVYLCASSLIRVTEAFFGQGTRLTVV.

This clonotype has at least ten counts. The V and J genes are TRBV29-1 and TRBJ2-2; either TRBD1 or TRBD2 may supply D (5 bases each). Per the germline V gene, CDR1 is SQVTM and CDR2 is ANQGSEA. Trimming took off 7 bases at V and 7 bases at J, with 16 bases between the two ends. The CDR3 consists of 13 residues. The CDR3 is CSGGGGSGGELFF. The DNA for the CDR3 is TGCAGCGGGGGTGGGGGTTCGGGCGGGGAGCTGTTTTTT.

This clonotype was detected only a few times. The gene calls are TRBV19 and TRBJ2-2, with TRBD1 identical over 7 bases. The CDR3 is 14 amino acids. J gave up 4 bases and V 3 bases, and 2 bases lay outside the gene matches. Germline-derived CDR1 and CDR2 are LNHDA and SQIVND (reference sequence). The CDR3 sequence: CASSMGQSTGELFF. CDR3 DNA sequence: TGTGCCAGTAGTATGGGACAGTCCACCGGGGAGCTGTTTTTT. Looking up the rest from reference TRBV19 and TRBJ2-2 gives the full variable domain: DGGITQSPKYLFRKEGQNVTLSCEQNLNHDAMYWYRQDPGQGLRLIYYSQIVNDFQKGDIAEGYSVSREKKESFPLTVTSAQKNPTAFYLCASSMGQSTGELFFGEGSRLTVL.

In this sample, this clonotype turned up many times. Written as DNA, the CDR3 is TGTGCCAGCAGGACTAGCGCTTCAAACACCGGGGAGCTGTTTTTT. Translated, it gives CASRTSASNTGELFF. V gene TRBV28 combines with J gene TRBJ2-2, with 8 bases matching TRBD2. Germline-derived CDR1 and CDR2 are MDHEN and SYDVKM. Trimming took 6 bases from V and 2 from J; bases not matched to a gene: 5. The CDR3 length is 15 residues.

This clonotype is classed as medium-sized. The CDR3, as DNA: TGCAGTGCTAGGATTGGGGGCCGGGACTACAATGAGCAGTTCTTC. It specifies CSARIGGRDYNEQFF. The chain links TRBV20-1 to TRBJ2-1; maybe TRBD1 (6 bases). Trimming took off 3 bases at V and 3 bases at J, with 15 bases between the two ends. Germline CDR1 reads DFQATT; CDR2 reads SNEGSKA (reference sequence). The CDR3 length is 15 residues.

This clonotype has a handful of counts. The chain is built from TRBV29-1 and TRBJ1-3, with D perhaps TRBD1 (6 bases). The germline V gene encodes CDR1 SQVTM and CDR2 ANQGSEA. V dropped 6 bases and J dropped 4 bases, with 16 bases sitting between them. The CDR3 sequence is 14 residues long. The CDR3 nucleotides are TGCAGCGTGGCCCGGGACAACGGGGGAAACACCATATATTTT. As protein: CSVARDNGGNTIYF.

This clonotype has ten or more counts. The chain links TRBV27 to TRBJ2-7; D call uncertain. The CDR3 is 9 amino acids. Germline CDR1 and CDR2: MNHEY and SMNVEV (reference sequence). Trimming took 10 bases from V and 6 from J, leaving 7 bases between them. Here the CDR3 reads CATFGEQYF. The CDR3 DNA follows: TGTGCCACCTTTGGCGAGCAGTACTTC.

The genes are TRBV7-9 and TRBJ2-3; no clear D gene. Germline V gene lookup returns CDR1 SEHNR and CDR2 FQNEAQ (reference sequence). The CDR3 consists of 14 residues. The germline V and J ends were trimmed by 5 bases and 0 bases, with 9 bases remaining between them. CDR3 DNA sequence: TGTGCCAGCAGCCCCCTTATTAGCACAGATACGCAGTATTTT. Its protein product is CASSPLISTDTQYF.

At least ten counts were recorded for this clonotype. This chain uses TRBV5-1 with TRBJ1-4; a weak D match, TRBD1 (6 bases). This CDR3 has 17 residues. Trimming removed 0 bases at V and 0 bases at J, with 12 bases between. Looked up from germline, CDR1 is SGHRS and CDR2 is YFSETQ. The CDR3 sequence is CASSLGGGGATNEKLFF. The CDR3 DNA reads as TGCGCCAGCAGCTTGGGAGGAGGGGGTGCAACTAATGAAAAACTGTTTTTT.

In this sample, this clonotype turned up many times. This chain joins TRBV10-3 and TRBJ2-7, with D possibly being TRBD1 or TRBD2 (7 bases each). Per germline, CDR1 ENHRY and CDR2 SYGVKD. The ends were cut back, 2 bases at V and 2 bases at J, with 16 bases in the middle. CDR3 size: 16 residues. This CDR3 reads CAISERGRGGTYEQYF. In nucleotides, the CDR3 is TGTGCCATCAGTGAGAGGGGCAGGGGGGGAACCTACGAGCAGTACTTC.

This clonotype was recorded many times. The rearrangement joins TRBV27 to TRBJ2-3, with 9 bases aligning to TRBD2. The germline V gene encodes CDR1 MNHEY and CDR2 SMNVEV (reference sequence). With 6 bases clipped from V and 2 bases from J, the junction kept 3 bases outside the gene matches. This CDR3 spans 14 amino acids. The CDR3 bases are TGTGCCAGCAGCGGACTAGCGCCCACAGATACGCAGTATTTT. Its protein product is CASSGLAPTDTQYF.

There are many counts of this clonotype. V usage is TRBV3-1 and J usage is TRBJ2-3; TRBD2 matches 8 bases. From germline, CDR1 is LGHDT and CDR2 YNNKEL (reference sequence). There are 16 residues in the CDR3. J gave up 1 base and V 4 bases, and 7 bases lay outside the gene matches. CDR3 region: CASSPHSGAGTDTQYF. CDR3 DNA: TGTGCCAGCAGCCCACATAGCGGGGCCGGCACAGATACGCAGTATTTT.

This clonotype was picked up a small number of times. The chain combines TRBV30 with TRBJ2-1; no definite D call. This CDR3 is 15 amino acids long. Per germline, CDR1 GTSNPN and CDR2 SVGIG (reference sequence). Trimming left V 4 bases short and J 0 bases short, with 13 bases between. The CDR3, as DNA: TGTGCCTGGAAACGGACGGCGAGCTCCTACAATGAGCAGTTCTTC. This gives the protein CAWKRTASSYNEQFF.

This clonotype was observed many times. The chain recombines TRBV28 with TRBJ1-2, with D tentatively TRBD1 (5 bases). V lost 6 bases and J lost 4, with 12 bases in between. Germline CDR1 and CDR2: MDHEN and SYDVKM. This CDR3 contains 13 residues. CDR3 amino acids: CASRMTDIYGYTF. In DNA form, the CDR3 reads TGTGCCAGCAGAATGACAGATATCTATGGCTACACCTTC.

J is TRBJ2-1 and V is TRBV28, with 7 bases matching TRBD2. Trimming cost V 8 bases and J 6 bases; bases outside gene matches: 16. There are 16 residues in the CDR3. The germline CDR1 and CDR2 sequences are MDHEN and SYDVKM. The CDR3 is CASLEGGPLLSNEQFF. The CDR3 DNA reads TGTGCCAGCCTAGAGGGAGGGCCGTTGTTGAGCAATGAGCAGTTCTTC.

This sequence joins TRBV28 and TRBJ2-4; 7 bases match TRBD1. The germline gives CDR1 MDHEN, CDR2 SYDVKM. V was clipped by 6 bases and J by 7 bases; unmatched bases: 9. The CDR3 spans 14 residues. CDR3 residues: CASRTTGNPNIQYF. CDR3 in DNA: TGTGCCAGCAGGACGACAGGGAATCCCAACATTCAGTACTTC.

The chain couples TRBV5-1 to TRBJ2-1; D remains unclear. V was cut by 1 base and J by 0 bases, with 17 bases left in between. Germline lookup yields CDR1 SGHRS and CDR2 YFSETQ. CDR3 length: 18 amino acids. The CDR3 reads CASSLRGPRPSSYNEQFF. The CDR3 DNA is TGCGCCAGCAGCTTGAGAGGCCCTAGACCAAGCTCCTACAATGAGCAGTTCTTC.

This rearrangement joins TRBV18 to TRBJ1-1, with 7 bases that match TRBD1. The junction had 8 bases not matched to a gene; V was cut back by 0 bases and J by 4 bases. From germline, CDR1 is KGHSH and CDR2 LQKENI. The CDR3 extends over 16 amino acids. The CDR3 is CASSPPNRGMGTEAFF. The CDR3 nucleotides read TGTGCCAGCTCACCACCAAACAGGGGCATGGGCACTGAAGCTTTCTTT.

This clonotype was counted at least ten times. The chain joins TRBV25-1 to TRBJ2-7; D perhaps matches TRBD1 (6 bases). The CDR3 contains 15 residues. Germline V lookup: CDR1 MGHDK, CDR2 SYGVNS. V lost 4 bases and J 6 bases, leaving 19 bases between the germline ends. Written as DNA, the CDR3 is TGTGCCAGCAGTGCATACAGGGCCAGCGGAGGCGAGCAGTACTTC. It encodes CASSAYRASGGEQYF.

This clonotype appeared many times. The rearrangement uses TRBV12-3 or TRBV12-4 and TRBJ2-5; 11 nucleotides line up with TRBD1. This CDR3 comprises 15 residues. J lost 5 bases, V lost 5 bases, and 7 bases had no gene match. As DNA, the CDR3 is TGTGCCAGCAGTGCGGACAGGGGGCTTTCGGAGACCCAGTACTTC. Translated: CASSADRGLSETQYF.

The sample holds many counts of this clonotype. The rearrangement joins TRBV3-1 to TRBJ2-7; D ambiguous. The CDR3 loop spans 17 amino acids. Germline V CDR1 and CDR2: LGHDT, YNNKEL (reference sequence). The V gene lost 1 base and the J gene lost 1 base, with 17 bases spanning the gap. CDR3 nucleotide sequence: TGTGCCAGCAGCCAAGGCTCCATGTCGTTTGTTTCCTACGAGCAGTACTTC. Translation: CASSQGSMSFVSYEQYF.

This clonotype was found many times. The chain has TRBV6-1 and TRBJ2-7; tentative D call: TRBD1 (5 bases). Per germline, CDR1 MNHNS and CDR2 SASEGT. The CDR3 is 16 amino acids. V gave up 7 bases and J gave up 6 bases, with 25 bases separating them. The CDR3 region is CASIPSVETASGEQYF. The CDR3 DNA is TGTGCCAGCATCCCAAGCGTGGAGACAGCTTCGGGCGAGCAGTACTTC.

This sequence joins TRBV10-1 and TRBJ1-6; 9 bases agree with TRBD1. CDR1 and CDR2 from the germline V gene are WNHNN and SYGVQD (reference sequence). CDR3 size: 13 residues. The trim removed 6 bases at V and 9 bases at J, leaving 3 bases unmatched. CDR3 bases: TGCGCCAGCAGCGGACAGGGGACTTCACCCCTCCACTTT. As protein: CASSGQGTSPLHF.

This clonotype was observed at least ten times. V usage is TRBV5-5 and J usage is TRBJ2-1; a possible D gene is TRBD1 (5 bases). V was cut by 0 bases and J by 5 bases, with 9 bases left in between. The length of the CDR3 is 14 residues. Germline V gene lookup returns CDR1 SGHKS and CDR2 YYEKEE (reference sequence). The CDR3 nucleotides read TGTGCCAGCAGCTTGGGGCAGGGAAACAATGAGCAGTTCTTC. The encoded protein is CASSLGQGNNEQFF.

This clonotype was detected many times. The chain carries TRBV6-2 or TRBV6-3 and TRBJ2-7, with unresolved D. Germline lookup yields CDR1 MNHEY and CDR2 SVGEGT. V was trimmed by 6 bases and J by 0 bases, leaving 6 bases between them. CDR3 length: 12 amino acids. CDR3 DNA: TGTGCCAGCAGACAGATCTCCTACGAGCAGTACTTC. Translated: CASRQISYEQYF.

This clonotype was seen more than once but under ten times. The chain has TRBV10-3 and TRBJ1-4, with 9 bases identical to TRBD1. Losses at the gene ends were 2 bases for V and 7 bases for J; bases not matched to a gene: 17. The length of the CDR3 is 19 residues. Germline values: CDR1 ENHRY, CDR2 SYGVKD. CDR3 protein: CAISETPGGTGSAGEKLFF. For the CDR3, the DNA is TGTGCCATCAGTGAGACCCCTGGGGGGACAGGGTCAGCAGGTGAAAAACTGTTTTTT.

This clonotype was seen repeatedly, ten times or more. The V and J genes are TRBV30 and TRBJ2-1; 10 bases align to TRBD2. CDR1 and CDR2 (germline): GTSNPN, SVGIG (reference sequence). CDR3 length equals 16 residues. V shed 1 base and J 7 bases; nucleotides not matched to a gene: 10. The CDR3 loop is CAWSGPLAGAGNEQFF. As DNA, the CDR3 is TGTGCCTGGAGTGGTCCTCTAGCGGGAGCGGGGAATGAGCAGTTCTTC.